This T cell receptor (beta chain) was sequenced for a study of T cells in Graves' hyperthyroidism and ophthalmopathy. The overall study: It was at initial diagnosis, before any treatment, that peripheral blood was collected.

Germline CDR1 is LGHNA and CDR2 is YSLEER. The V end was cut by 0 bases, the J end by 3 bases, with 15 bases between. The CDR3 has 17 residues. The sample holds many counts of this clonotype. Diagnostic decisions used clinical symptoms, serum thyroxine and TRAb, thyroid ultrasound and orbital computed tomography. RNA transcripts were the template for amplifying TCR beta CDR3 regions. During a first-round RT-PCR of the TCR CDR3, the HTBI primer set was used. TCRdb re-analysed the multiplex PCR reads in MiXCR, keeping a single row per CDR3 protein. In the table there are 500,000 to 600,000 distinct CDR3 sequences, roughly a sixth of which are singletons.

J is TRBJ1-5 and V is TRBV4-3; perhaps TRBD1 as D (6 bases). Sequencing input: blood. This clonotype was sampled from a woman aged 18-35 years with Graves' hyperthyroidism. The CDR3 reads CASSQDGPGQPNQPQHF. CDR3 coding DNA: TGCGCCAGCAGCCAAGATGGGCCGGGACAACCCAATCAGCCCCAGCATTTT.